The TCR beta chain under discussion was sequenced for a study of blood T cell repertoires in COVID-19. Whole-study context: COVID-19 samples collected from the United States, Italy and Spain covered acute and convalescent phases.

This clone has just a few counts. The repertoire was sequenced with immunoSEQ multiplex PCR; TCRdb's copy has only in-frame clones and lacks some. The repertoire holds 120,000 or so clones, approximately 71% seen once, with roughly 2% in the top ten. There are 13 residues in the CDR3. Trimming shortened V by 6 bases and J by 10 bases, and 13 bases separated the two germline ends. Per the germline V gene, CDR1 is MNHEY and CDR2 is SVGAGI. The rearrangement links TRBV6-5 to TRBJ1-6; perhaps TRBD1 as D (5 bases). The sequenced material came from peripheral blood. This TCR was sampled from a woman between 65 and 79 years old with acute or convalescent COVID-19. The CDR3 spells CASRLVGRSPLHF. The CDR3 DNA reads as TGTGCCAGCAGGCTCGTGGGGCGATCACCCCTCCACTTT.